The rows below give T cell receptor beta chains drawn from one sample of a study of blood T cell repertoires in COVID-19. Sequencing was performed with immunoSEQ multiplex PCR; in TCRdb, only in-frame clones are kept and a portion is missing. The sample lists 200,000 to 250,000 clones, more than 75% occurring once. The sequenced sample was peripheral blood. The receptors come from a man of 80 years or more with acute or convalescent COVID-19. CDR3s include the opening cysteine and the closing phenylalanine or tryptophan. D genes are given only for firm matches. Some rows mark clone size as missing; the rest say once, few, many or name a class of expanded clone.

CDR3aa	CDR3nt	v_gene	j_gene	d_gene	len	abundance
CAIRGQANSPLHF	TGTGCCATCAGGGGACAGGCTAATTCACCCCTCCACTTT	TRBV10-3	TRBJ1-6	TRBD1	13	NA
CASSSGGTNQPQHF	TGTGCCAGCTCCTCGGGAGGTACAAATCAGCCCCAGCATTTT	TRBV18	TRBJ1-5	NA	14	NA
CAAVGGQYTGELFF	TGCGCCGCTGTCGGGGGGCAGTACACCGGGGAGCTGTTTTTT	TRBV10-2	TRBJ2-2	NA	14	NA
CASSLDRGHGYTF	TGTGCCAGCAGCCTTGACAGGGGACACGGCTACACCTTC	TRBV7-8	TRBJ1-2	TRBD1	13	NA
CASSYLLAGNYEQYF	TGTGCCAGCAGTTACTTACTAGCGGGAAACTACGAGCAGTACTTC	TRBV6-5	TRBJ2-7	TRBD2	15	NA
CASSQRTGFYGYTF	TGCGCCAGCAGCCAACGGACAGGCTTTTACGGCTACACCTTC	TRBV4-1	TRBJ1-2	TRBD1	14	NA
CASRGQGLLNTEAFF	TGTGCCAGTAGGGGACAGGGCCTACTGAACACTGAAGCTTTCTTT	TRBV19	TRBJ1-1	TRBD1	15	NA
CASSMRSDNQPQHF	TGTGCCAGTAGTATGAGGTCGGACAATCAGCCCCAGCATTTT	TRBV19	TRBJ1-5	NA	14	once
CASSQVPGSTDTQYF	TGTGCCAGCAGCCAAGTGCCAGGGAGCACAGATACGCAGTATTTT	TRBV3-1/TRBV3-2	TRBJ2-3	NA	15	NA
CASSRGDNEQFF	TGTGCCAGCAGTCGGGGGGACAATGAGCAGTTCTTC	TRBV3-1/TRBV3-2	TRBJ2-1	TRBD2	12	NA
CASSEFRQGSDTQYF	TGTGCCAGCAGTGAATTCCGACAGGGATCAGATACGCAGTATTTT	TRBV25-1	TRBJ2-3	TRBD1	15	once
CASSQDQRAGGNTEAFF	TGTGCCAGCAGCCAAGATCAAAGGGCAGGGGGAAACACTGAAGCTTTCTTT	TRBV3-1/TRBV3-2	TRBJ1-1	TRBD1	17	NA
CASSPLYEQYF	TGTGCCAGCAGTCCACTCTACGAGCAGTACTTC	TRBV6-2/TRBV6-3	TRBJ2-7	NA	11	NA
CASSLPGFNEPQHF	TGTGCCAGCAGCTTACCAGGTTTCAACGAGCCCCAGCATTTT	TRBV7-8	TRBJ1-5	NA	14	NA
CASSLTATGALGGYTF	TGTGCCAGCAGCCTGACGGCAACAGGGGCTTTGGGCGGCTACACCTTC	TRBV3-1/TRBV3-2	TRBJ1-2	TRBD1	16	NA
CASSVLPREARNQPQHF	TGTGCCAGCAGCGTCCTCCCCAGGGAAGCCCGCAATCAGCCCCAGCATTTT	TRBV9	TRBJ1-5	NA	17	NA
CASSPTVQRRDEQYF	TGTGCCAGCTCACCAACTGTACAGCGGAGGGACGAGCAGTACTTC	TRBV18	TRBJ2-7	NA	15	NA
CASSSPRTAGGNTIYF	TGTGCCAGCAGCTCCCCTCGGACAGCCGGTGGAAACACCATATATTTT	TRBV5-6	TRBJ1-3	NA	16	few
CASSREGVNTEAFF	TGTGCCAGCAGCAGGGAGGGGGTTAACACTGAAGCTTTCTTT	TRBV5-6	TRBJ1-1	NA	14	few
CATSDALPGQGPYEQFF	TGTGCCACCAGTGATGCGCTGCCGGGACAGGGACCTTACGAGCAGTTCTTC	TRBV24-1	TRBJ2-1	TRBD1	17	NA
CASSLMGTGGTEAFF	TGTGCCAGCAGCTTAATGGGGACAGGGGGGACTGAAGCTTTCTTT	TRBV7-3	TRBJ1-1	TRBD1	15	NA
CASSYTGSTDTQYF	TGTGCCAGCAGTTACACAGGTAGCACAGATACGCAGTATTTT	TRBV6-2/TRBV6-3	TRBJ2-3	NA	14	NA
CASSTGGESGELFF	TGTGCCAGCAGCACAGGGGGAGAGAGCGGGGAGCTGTTTTTT	TRBV5-4	TRBJ2-2	TRBD1	14	NA
CASSPPTGTNSPLHF	TGTGCCAGCAGTCCGCCCACAGGGACCAATTCACCCCTCCACTTT	TRBV28	TRBJ1-6	NA	15	few
CASSSQGSRGEKLFF	TGTGCCAGCAGTTCACAGGGGAGCCGAGGGGAAAAACTGTTTTTT	TRBV6-4	TRBJ1-4	TRBD1	15	NA
CASSPVDRVGSGYGYTF	TGTGCCAGCAGTCCAGTTGACAGGGTGGGTTCGGGCTATGGCTACACCTTC	TRBV28	TRBJ1-2	TRBD1	17	NA
CASSVDPKGGLEETQYF	TGTGCCAGCAGCGTAGATCCCAAAGGGGGCCTGGAAGAGACCCAGTACTTC	TRBV9	TRBJ2-5	TRBD1	17	NA
CASSPDRVVTEAFF	TGTGCCAGCAGTCCCGACAGGGTTGTAACTGAAGCTTTCTTT	TRBV6-6	TRBJ1-1	TRBD1	14	NA
CASSVVLGLAGGPTPDTQYF	TGTGCCAGCAGCGTAGTTCTAGGACTAGCGGGGGGACCGACCCCAGATACGCAGTATTTT	TRBV9	TRBJ2-3	TRBD2	20	once
CASSLGPGGAGTEAFF	TGCGCCAGCAGCTTAGGACCCGGGGGGGCCGGGACTGAAGCTTTCTTT	TRBV5-1	TRBJ1-1	NA	16	NA
CASSPGLGQGRETQYF	TGCGCCAGCAGCCCTGGACTGGGACAGGGGAGAGAGACCCAGTACTTC	TRBV5-1	TRBJ2-5	TRBD1	16	NA
CASGQVINQPQHF	TGTGCCAGCGGACAGGTGATCAATCAGCCCCAGCATTTT	TRBV2	TRBJ1-5	TRBD1	13	NA
CASSPRVAGGSSYNEQFF	TGTGCCAGCAGTCCCCGGGTAGCGGGAGGGAGCTCCTACAATGAGCAGTTCTTC	TRBV6-6	TRBJ2-1	TRBD2	18	NA
CASSSPGGISQYF	TGTGCCAGCAGCTCCCCGGGAGGGATTTCGCAGTATTTT	TRBV11-2	TRBJ2-3	TRBD2	13	once
CASRTPGTGRAFF	TGTGCCAGCAGAACCCCAGGGACAGGGAGAGCTTTCTTT	TRBV6-5	TRBJ1-1	TRBD1	13	NA
CASSQGQGNSPLHF	TGTGCCAGCAGCCAAGGTCAGGGGAATTCACCCCTCCACTTT	TRBV3-1/TRBV3-2	TRBJ1-6	NA	14	NA